Sequencing of this T cell receptor (beta chain) was carried out in a study of blood T cell repertoires in COVID-19. Study as a whole: PBMCs, B-cell-depleted T cells, or T cells provided the cDNA or gDNA that made up the material.

It was during active infection that Seattle patients were enrolled and then longitudinally followed. In the original analysis: Nucleated cell counts were estimated from reference gene primer amplification. Measured with immunoSEQ multiplex PCR; TCRdb has only the in-frame clones, and not every one. Clonal size and the V and J genes are those of that table, whereas D and trimming came from the DNA. In the table there are around 290,000 clones, about nine tenths of which are singletons. Trimming stripped 7 bases from V and 0 bases from J, with 13 bases between. The CDR3 consists of 15 residues. The germline V gene has CDR1 ENHRY and CDR2 SYGVKD.

The TCR was taken from a woman in her thirties with COVID-19, enrolled during active disease. The rearrangement joins TRBV10-3 to TRBJ2-1, with D maybe TRBD2 (6 bases). The sequenced sample consisted of peripheral blood. As DNA, the CDR3 is TGTGCCATCACCTCTAGCGACAGCTCCTACAATGAGCAGTTCTTC. It translates to CAITSSDSSYNEQFF.